One and the same sample provided the 24 T cell receptor beta chains below, sequenced in a study of blood T cell repertoires in COVID-19. Here immunoSEQ multiplex PCR was the method, and the copy in TCRdb shows in-frame clones only, minus some. The data contain about 110,000 clones, about nine tenths of them singletons. Sequencing was carried out using peripheral blood. The origin of the receptors is a human donor in a cohort sampled during active COVID-19.

The genes are TRBV7-9 and TRBJ2-1; weak D call: TRBD2 (6 bases). The CDR3 consists of 11 residues. Germline CDR1 reads SEHNR; CDR2 reads FQNEAQ (reference sequence). Trimming removed 5 bases from V and 10 bases from J, with 9 bases in between. The CDR3 DNA is TGTGCCAGCAGCCCCGGGAGAGAGCAGTTCTTC. This codes for CASSPGREQFF.

This chain uses TRBV28 with TRBJ2-1, with 8 bases that match TRBD2. CDR1 and CDR2 (germline): MDHEN, SYDVKM. Trimming removed 3 bases from V and 4 bases from J; junction bases left unmatched: 8. This CDR3 comprises 16 residues. CDR3 in amino acids: CASSLLSSGRYNEQFF. DNA of the CDR3: TGTGCCAGCAGTTTGCTATCTAGCGGGCGATACAATGAGCAGTTCTTC.

This clone was found a few times. The chain carries TRBV7-8 and TRBJ2-1; 11 bases map to TRBD2. Trimming removed 4 bases from V and 3 bases from J; junction bases left unmatched: 8. The CDR3 is made up of 17 amino acids. CDR1 and CDR2 from the germline V gene are SGHVS and FQNEAQ. Written as DNA, the CDR3 is TGTGCCAGCAGCTCCCGGATTCTAGCGGGAGGCTACAATGAGCAGTTCTTC. Encoded protein: CASSSRILAGGYNEQFF.

This chain joins TRBV5-1 and TRBJ2-3; D is unresolved. This CDR3 has 14 residues. CDR1 SGHRS and CDR2 YFSETQ come from the germline V gene. With 2 bases removed from V and 2 bases from J, the gap between germline ends came to 9 bases. The CDR3 DNA reads TGCGCCAGCAGCTTCGGGTATAACACAGATACGCAGTATTTT. This codes for CASSFGYNTDTQYF.

This chain connects TRBV24-1 to TRBJ2-2, with D tentatively TRBD1 (6 bases). Deletions cut 8 bases from V and 3 bases from J, with 18 bases between. CDR3 size: 16 residues. Germline-derived CDR1 and CDR2 are KGHDR and SFDVKD. CDR3 sequence: CATTPSGHGDTGELFF. DNA of the CDR3: TGTGCCACCACACCATCGGGACATGGGGACACCGGGGAGCTGTTTTTT.

The rearrangement joins TRBV5-4 to TRBJ2-1; 12 nucleotides line up with TRBD2. CDR1 and CDR2 (germline): SGHNT, YYREEE (reference sequence). The CDR3 loop spans 17 amino acids. The V and J ends lost 4 bases and 9 bases, in that order; junction bases with no gene match: 14. The CDR3 reads CASSPTSGSGRLGEQFF. CDR3 in DNA: TGTGCCAGCAGCCCGACTAGCGGGAGTGGGAGATTGGGTGAGCAGTTCTTC.

This chain uses TRBV19 with TRBJ1-2; 9 bases align to TRBD1. J gave up 6 bases and V 10 bases, and 9 bases lay outside the gene matches. This CDR3 spans 13 amino acids. Germline values: CDR1 LNHDA, CDR2 SQIVND (reference sequence). The CDR3 DNA reads as TGTGCCACCCGGACAGGGGTTAGAGATGGCTACACCTTC. It encodes CATRTGVRDGYTF.

This clone was seen once. The genes are TRBV28 and TRBJ2-1; tentatively, D is TRBD2 (5 bases). With 2 bases removed from V and 8 bases from J, the gap between germline ends came to 16 bases. The germline V gene encodes CDR1 MDHEN and CDR2 SYDVKM. The CDR3 runs 15 residues. CDR3 DNA: TGTGCCAGCAGTTTAGGAAAGGGTCGACTATATGAGCAGTTCTTC. The encoded protein is CASSLGKGRLYEQFF.

This chain uses TRBV7-2 with TRBJ2-5; perhaps TRBD1 as D (5 bases). Trimming removed 2 bases from V and 4 bases from J, with 11 bases in between. The CDR3 is 14 residues long. The germline gives CDR1 SGHTA, CDR2 FQGNSA. The CDR3 region has the DNA TGTGCCAGCAGCTTATTGGGGCGAGTAGAGACCCAGTACTTC. Its protein is CASSLLGRVETQYF.

The gene calls are TRBV5-4 and TRBJ1-2, with a possible D match to TRBD1 (5 bases). The CDR3 sequence is 14 residues long. Germline V gene data show CDR1 as SGHNT and CDR2 as YYREEE (reference sequence). V lost 7 bases to trimming and J lost 0 bases, with 13 bases between them. CDR3 loop: CASGAGPTNYGYTF. Written as DNA, the CDR3 is TGTGCCAGCGGGGCAGGACCAACTAACTATGGCTACACCTTC.

In this sample, this clone turned up once. The rearrangement links TRBV11-1 to TRBJ2-3; 10 bases map to TRBD2. This CDR3 region has 14 residues. Germline V gene data show CDR1 as SGHAT and CDR2 as FQDESV (reference sequence). V shed 2 bases, J shed 6 bases, and the junction held 2 bases outside the gene matches. CDR3 bases: TGTGCCAGCAGCTTACAGCGGGAGGGGGATACGCAGTATTTT. Its translation: CASSLQREGDTQYF.

The genes are TRBV7-9 and TRBJ1-1; D remains unclear. Germline V gene lookup returns CDR1 SEHNR and CDR2 FQNEAQ (reference sequence). The CDR3 loop spans 12 amino acids. V lost 1 base to trimming and J lost 10 bases, with 10 bases between them. CDR3 nucleotide sequence: TGTGCCAGCAGCTTAGTCGAGAGTCGAGCTTTCTTT. This codes for CASSLVESRAFF.

V gene TRBV27 combines with J gene TRBJ1-1; maybe TRBD1 (6 bases). This CDR3 comprises 14 residues. V was shortened by 6 bases and J by 1 base, with 12 bases between the two germline ends. Germline assignment: CDR1 MNHEY and CDR2 SMNVEV (reference sequence). This CDR3 is CASRPGTTNTEAFF. CDR3 nucleotides: TGTGCCAGCAGGCCCGGGACAACGAACACTGAAGCTTTCTTT.

V is TRBV19 and J is TRBJ1-1, with 7 bases fitting TRBD1. V was pared by 4 bases and J by 4 bases, with 6 bases of the junction left unmatched. Germline V gene sequence: CDR1 LNHDA, CDR2 SQIVND (reference sequence). This CDR3 has 14 amino acids. CDR3 sequence: CASSSWTGGTEAFF. In DNA form, the CDR3 reads TGTGCCAGTAGTAGCTGGACAGGTGGCACTGAAGCTTTCTTT.

The chain couples TRBV6-1 to TRBJ2-1, with 9 bases identical to TRBD2. The trim removed 0 bases at V and 10 bases at J, leaving 7 bases unmatched. CDR3 size: 15 residues. CDR1 is MNHNS, CDR2 SASEGT, per germline. The CDR3 bases are TGTGCCAGCAGTGAAGCTGCGCGGGGGGGCCTGGAGCAGTTCTTC. Amino acid sequence: CASSEAARGGLEQFF.

V gene TRBV28 combines with J gene TRBJ1-2, with 8 bases that match TRBD1. Trimming cost V 5 bases and J 8 bases; bases outside gene matches: 7. The CDR3 extends over 13 amino acids. The germline CDR1 and CDR2 sequences are MDHEN and SYDVKM. CDR3 amino acids: CASSRQGFKGYTF. The DNA of the CDR3 is TGTGCCAGCAGTCGACAGGGGTTTAAAGGCTACACCTTC.

In this sample, this clone turned up once. V and J are TRBV10-3 and TRBJ2-3; possibly TRBD1 for D (5 bases). Germline lookup yields CDR1 ENHRY and CDR2 SYGVKD. The germline V and J ends were trimmed by 5 bases and 6 bases, with 9 bases remaining between them. The CDR3 extends over 12 amino acids. CDR3 sequence (DNA): TGTGCCATCAGTTACCAGGGCGATACGCAGTATTTT. Translation gives CAISYQGDTQYF.

The genes are TRBV5-1 and TRBJ1-4, with D possibly being TRBD1 (5 bases). Germline V lookup: CDR1 SGHRS, CDR2 YFSETQ. V lost 0 bases and J lost 8, with 8 bases in between. The CDR3 loop spans 13 amino acids. CDR3 sequence reads: CASSLEAGEKLFF. The CDR3 DNA reads TGCGCCAGCAGCTTGGAGGCAGGGGAAAAACTGTTTTTT. Full variable domain (rest looked up from reference TRBV5-1 and TRBJ1-4): KAGVTQTPRYLIKTRGQQVTLSCSPISGHRSVSWYQQTPGQGLQFLFEYFSETQRNKGNFPGRFSGRQFSNSRSEMNVSTLELGDSALYLCASSLEAGEKLFFGSGTQLSVL.

The J gene is TRBJ2-5, the V gene TRBV15; D may be TRBD1 (5 bases). Trimming took off 1 base at V and 5 bases at J, with 17 bases between the two ends. This CDR3 is built from 16 residues. Per germline, CDR1 LNHNV and CDR2 YYDKDF (reference sequence). The CDR3 protein is CATSRGEASAGETQYF. The DNA for the CDR3 is TGTGCCACCAGCAGAGGAGAGGCATCGGCAGGGGAGACCCAGTACTTC.

This chain connects TRBV4-3 to TRBJ1-4, with D perhaps TRBD1 (5 bases). The V and J ends lost 4 bases and 6 bases respectively, with 18 bases between them. The CDR3 is 16 amino acids. Germline values: CDR1 LGHNA, CDR2 YSLEER. The CDR3 here is CASSLVVGGLDEKLFF. CDR3 DNA sequence: TGCGCCAGCAGCCTTGTCGTGGGGGGGTTGGATGAAAAACTGTTTTTT.

The chain is built from TRBV7-2 and TRBJ2-3; TRBD2 agrees at 7 bases. Unmatched junction bases numbered 8, after V lost 1 base and J lost 4 bases. Germline V gives CDR1 SGHTA, CDR2 FQGNSA. The CDR3 is made up of 16 amino acids. The CDR3 spells CASSLGGGRIPDTQYF. The CDR3 DNA follows: TGTGCCAGCAGCTTAGGTGGCGGGAGAATTCCAGATACGCAGTATTTT.

This chain uses TRBV6-5 with TRBJ1-2; D possibly corresponds to TRBD1 (6 bases). There are 15 residues in the CDR3. In germline, CDR1 is MNHEY, CDR2 SVGAGI. Between the trimmed V and J ends, which lost 2 bases and 4 bases, there was a span of 14 bases. Here the CDR3 reads CASSYRQARGYGYTF. As DNA, the CDR3 is TGTGCCAGCAGTTACAGACAGGCAAGGGGCTATGGCTACACCTTC.

The V and J genes are TRBV5-4 and TRBJ2-2; a possible D gene is TRBD1 (5 bases). The CDR3 totals 15 residues. Deletions cut 4 bases from V and 6 bases from J, with 16 bases between. Germline CDR1 is SGHNT and CDR2 is YYREEE (reference sequence). CDR3 coding DNA: TGTGCCAGCAGCCAAAACCAGGGAATGGCCGGGGAGCTGTTTTTT. This gives the protein CASSQNQGMAGELFF.

The chain employs TRBV7-2 and TRBJ2-3; 13 bases agree with TRBD2. The V gene end was trimmed by 4 bases and the J gene end by 3 bases; junction bases not matched to a gene: 10. This CDR3 spans 18 amino acids. The germline V gene encodes CDR1 SGHTA and CDR2 FQGNSA. The CDR3, as DNA: TGTGCCAGCAGCTCGGGACTAGCGGGAAGTGGGTGGACAGATACGCAGTATTTT. As protein: CASSSGLAGSGWTDTQYF.